The 28 T cell receptor beta chains listed next were all sequenced from one sample in a study of low-dose radiotherapy and immunotherapy resistance in tumors. Time point given: before trial treatment. TRAV- and TRBV-specific primers primed first-strand cDNA, covering alpha and beta chains. Amplification of TCRs used a constant-region primer and V-primer adapter for roughly 21 PCR cycles. TCRdb independently ran MiXCR on the reads; one entry per CDR3 protein. The repertoire includes more than 45,000 distinct CDR3 sequences, around 27% of them detected once, and around 5% sits in the top ten. The input for sequencing was PBMCs, taken before treatment. The receptors originated from a male donor with prostate cancer.

This clonotype came up many times. The chain has TRBV29-1 and TRBJ2-3; D gene unclear. This CDR3 is built from 11 residues. From germline, CDR1 is SQVTM and CDR2 ANQGSEA. V lost 1 base and J 3 bases, leaving 2 bases between the germline ends. The DNA for the CDR3 is TGCAGCGTTGAAGTTACAGATACGCAGTATTTT. As protein: CSVEVTDTQYF.

This clonotype was observed at least ten times. The chain uses TRBV20-1 and TRBJ2-2, with 7 bases aligning to TRBD2. The germline CDR1 and CDR2 sequences are DFQATT and SNEGSKA (reference sequence). This CDR3 spans 15 amino acids. V shed 6 bases and J 6 bases; nucleotides not matched to a gene: 13. CDR3: CSAAPGTGGAGELFF. Here the CDR3 DNA reads TGCAGTGCCGCCCCCGGGACTGGGGGGGCCGGGGAGCTGTTTTTT.

Concerning this clonotype itself: A far larger clone is only one base removed, so a read error is likely. The chain is built from TRBV28 and TRBJ2-1; possible D gene TRBD2, 5 bases. V lost 8 bases, J lost 10 bases, and 24 bases lay in between. Germline V gene data show CDR1 as MDHEN and CDR2 as SYDVKM. The CDR3 is 15 residues long. In DNA, the CDR3 is TGTGCCAGCCGAACAAGAGGGCAAGGGTCCTACGAGCAGTTCTTC. Translation: CASRTRGQGSYEQFF.

Many counts were recorded for this clonotype. The V call is TRBV5-1, the J call TRBJ2-2; D is unclear. The V and J ends lost 0 bases and 1 base respectively, with 7 bases between them. Germline lookup yields CDR1 SGHRS and CDR2 YFSETQ. CDR3 length: 15 residues. CDR3 DNA: TGCGCCAGCAGCTTGGCGCGGCAGAACACCGGGGAGCTGTTTTTT. Protein product: CASSLARQNTGELFF.

This clonotype was seen many times. The chain's CDR3 is CASSLESRETQYF. In DNA form, the CDR3 reads TGTGCCAGCAGCTTAGAATCCCGGGAGACCCAGTACTTC. The rearrangement joins TRBV7-9 to TRBJ2-5; D call uncertain. This CDR3 has 13 residues. Trimming shortened V by 1 base and J by 5 bases, and 8 bases separated the two germline ends. The germline gives CDR1 SEHNR, CDR2 FQNEAQ (reference sequence).

The table lists this clonotype with many counts. The chain couples TRBV5-1 to TRBJ1-4; 7 bases match TRBD1. Germline V gene data show CDR1 as SGHRS and CDR2 as YFSETQ. V was clipped by 4 bases and J by 5 bases; unmatched bases: 5. The CDR3 totals 14 residues. CDR3 loop: CASSRDSSNEKLFF. The DNA for the CDR3 is TGCGCCAGCAGCCGGGACAGCTCCAATGAAAAACTGTTTTTT. Complete variable domain (other parts from reference TRBV5-1 and TRBJ1-4): KAGVTQTPRYLIKTRGQQVTLSCSPISGHRSVSWYQQTPGQGLQFLFEYFSETQRNKGNFPGRFSGRQFSNSRSEMNVSTLELGDSALYLCASSRDSSNEKLFFGSGTQLSVL.

To note about this clonotype: A far larger clone is one nucleotide away, so this likely arose from a read error. V is TRBV5-3 and J is TRBJ2-5, with a tentative D call TRBD2 (5 bases). TRBV5-3 is reported as an ORF; its role is uncertain. The CDR3 length is 15 residues. Here the CDR3 DNA reads TGTGCCAGCAGCTTCGGGGATAGTGGTCCTAGGGAGCAGTACTTC. Protein sequence: CASSFGDSGPREQYF.

Many counts were recorded for this clonotype. V is TRBV6-5 and J is TRBJ2-3, with TRBD2 matching 10 bases. CDR3 size: 17 residues. V was clipped by 6 bases and J by 5 bases; unmatched bases: 14. Germline CDR1 MNHEY, CDR2 SVGAGI. This chain's CDR3 is CASRSSILSGRGDTQYF. In nucleotides, the CDR3 is TGTGCCAGCAGGTCCTCGATCCTAAGCGGGAGGGGAGATACGCAGTATTTT.

The sample holds many counts of this clonotype. The chain employs TRBV12-3 or TRBV12-4 and TRBJ2-7, with TRBD2 as a possible D gene (6 bases). Trimming took off 6 bases at V and 3 bases at J, with 18 bases between the two ends. The CDR3 sequence is 15 residues long. The CDR3: CASSPLGGGSYEQYF. The CDR3, as DNA: TGTGCCAGCAGCCCGCTTGGGGGAGGCAGCTACGAGCAGTACTTC.

This clonotype has at least ten counts. This chain joins TRBV2 and TRBJ1-1, with D tentatively TRBD1 (5 bases). V was shortened by 6 bases and J by 0 bases, with 8 bases between the two germline ends. CDR1 is SNHLY and CDR2 is FYNNEI in the germline V gene. The CDR3 totals 13 residues. The chain's CDR3 is CASSREMNTEAFF. In DNA form, the CDR3 reads TGTGCCAGCAGCAGGGAAATGAACACTGAAGCTTTCTTT.

V gene TRBV5-1 combines with J gene TRBJ2-7; D call uncertain. This CDR3 comprises 13 residues. Trimming stripped 0 bases from V and 1 base from J, with 5 bases between. The germline V gene encodes CDR1 SGHRS and CDR2 YFSETQ. This chain's CDR3 is CASSLAVSYEQYF. The CDR3 DNA sequence: TGCGCCAGCAGCTTGGCAGTTTCCTACGAGCAGTACTTC.

A note on this clonotype: Sequence at one end of the junction differs from germline and may be a read error. The chain recombines TRBV10-3 with TRBJ1-3; D unresolved. CDR1 and CDR2 (germline): ENHRY, SYGVKD. The length of the CDR3 is 14 residues. The CDR3 sequence: CASSYSETGNTIYF. CDR3 sequence (DNA): TGTGCCAGCAGTTACTCAGAAACTGGAAACACCATATATTTT.

This clonotype occurred many times. The J gene is TRBJ2-1, the V gene TRBV20-1; 11 nucleotides match TRBD2. CDR1 is DFQATT and CDR2 is SNEGSKA in the germline V gene (reference sequence). The CDR3 consists of 15 residues. V shed 1 base and J 4 bases; nucleotides not matched to a gene: 3. The CDR3 DNA is TGCAGTGCTAGAGTGTTAGCGGGAGGGTACAATGAGCAGTTCTTC. It encodes CSARVLAGGYNEQFF.

This chain links TRBV5-1 with TRBJ1-1, with unresolved D. Germline CDR1 SGHRS, CDR2 YFSETQ. Trimming removed 5 bases from V and 6 bases from J, with 8 bases in between. The CDR3 is made up of 11 amino acids. The CDR3 sequence is CASRGRSEAFF. CDR3 coding DNA: TGCGCCAGCAGAGGCAGATCTGAAGCTTTCTTT.

This clonotype was found many times. The gene calls are TRBV20-1 and TRBJ2-3; 7 nucleotides align to TRBD2. V was clipped by 6 bases and J by 1 base; unmatched bases: 10. Germline V gives CDR1 DFQATT, CDR2 SNEGSKA (reference sequence). CDR3 length: 15 amino acids. For the CDR3, the DNA is TGCAGTGCCCCCTGGGGAGGGGCTGGCACAGATACGCAGTATTTT. Protein sequence: CSAPWGGAGTDTQYF.

This clonotype has at least ten counts. The rearrangement uses TRBV27 and TRBJ2-2, with D maybe TRBD2 (7 bases). The CDR3 runs 14 residues. V dropped 11 bases and J dropped 4 bases, with 17 bases sitting between them. Germline assignment: CDR1 MNHEY and CDR2 SMNVEV (reference sequence). CDR3 protein: CASRGREGTGELFF. In DNA form, the CDR3 reads TGTGCCTCCAGGGGCAGGGAGGGCACCGGGGAGCTGTTTTTT.

This clonotype was seen just once. Only one base separates this from a far larger clonotype, so it likely reflects a read error. J is TRBJ2-1 and V is TRBV5-1, with D possibly matching TRBD1 (5 bases). CDR3 size: 14 residues. The V end was cut by 7 bases, the J end by 10 bases, with 21 bases between. Germline loops: CDR1 SGHRS, CDR2 YFSETQ. The CDR3 region is CASALRQGVNEQFF. CDR3 sequence (DNA): TGCGCCAGCGCATTAAGGCAGGGTGTAAACGAGCAGTTCTTC.

As regards this clonotype: A far larger clone is one nucleotide away, so this likely arose from a read error. J is TRBJ2-7 and V is TRBV28, with D perhaps TRBD1 or TRBD2 (6 bases each). Germline CDR1 is MDHEN and CDR2 is SYDVKM. There are 14 residues in the CDR3. Between the trimmed V and J ends, which lost 5 bases and 7 bases, there was a span of 18 bases. The CDR3 is CASSTGGKIDEQYF. CDR3 in DNA: TGTGCCAGCAGTACCGGGGGCAAAATCGATGAGCAGTACTTC.

This clonotype came up many times. V is TRBV6-2 or TRBV6-3 and J is TRBJ2-2; D gene uncertain. The CDR3 consists of 14 residues. The germline V and J ends were trimmed by 5 bases and 4 bases, with 11 bases remaining between them. Germline V lookup: CDR1 MNHEY, CDR2 SVGEGT. Written as DNA, the CDR3 is TGTGCCAGCAGTAAAGCTTGGGGCACCGGGGAGCTGTTTTTT. Translation gives CASSKAWGTGELFF.

At least ten counts were recorded for this clonotype. This sequence joins TRBV18 and TRBJ2-1; D is perhaps TRBD1 or TRBD2 (5 bases each). V lost 6 bases to trimming and J lost 6 bases, with 12 bases between them. The germline V gene encodes CDR1 KGHSH and CDR2 LQKENI. The CDR3 consists of 13 residues. CDR3 in DNA: TGTGCCAGCTCGATCGGGACGGTCAATGAGCAGTTCTTC. Protein: CASSIGTVNEQFF.

In its sample, this clonotype was seen many times. This chain's CDR3 is CASSLGLGTTYEQYF. CDR3 bases: TGTGCCAGCAGCTTAGGTCTGGGGACCACATACGAGCAGTACTTC. This chain joins TRBV7-6 and TRBJ2-7; either TRBD1 or TRBD2 may fit D (5 bases each). Germline V gene lookup returns CDR1 SGHVS and CDR2 FNYEAQ. Trimming cost V 1 base and J 4 bases, with 14 bases left between them. This CDR3 is built from 15 residues. The full variable domain, rest sourced from reference TRBV7-6 and TRBJ2-7, is GAGVSQSPRYKVTKRGQDVALRCDPISGHVSLYWYRQALGQGPEFLTYFNYEAQQDKSGLPNDRFSAERPEGSISTLTIQRTEQRDSAMYRCASSLGLGTTYEQYFGPGTRLTVT.

This clonotype was recorded a few times. The V call is TRBV26, the J call TRBJ2-1; the table's D call, TRBD2, was not checked against the DNA. TRBV26 is deemed a pseudogene. This CDR3 contains 15 residues. CDR3 residues: CASSPTASGYNEQFF. CDR3 bases: TGTGCCAGCAGCCCCACCGCTAGCGGTTACAATGAGCAGTTCTTC.

A word on this clonotype: A much larger clone lies one base from this, so it may be a read error. The gene calls are TRBV11-2 and TRBJ2-5; D gene ambiguous. Trimming removed 5 bases at V and 3 bases at J, with 4 bases between. The CDR3 loop spans 11 amino acids. CDR1 and CDR2 from the germline V gene are SGHAT and FQNNGV. The CDR3 protein is CASSQKETQYF. The CDR3 DNA reads as TGTGCCAGCAGCCAAAAAGAGACCCAGTACTTC.

This clonotype was counted ten times or more. The V and J genes are TRBV20-1 and TRBJ1-5; D perhaps matches TRBD1 (5 bases). The CDR3 runs 14 residues. Trimming left V 6 bases short and J 0 bases short, with 12 bases between. CDR1 is DFQATT, CDR2 SNEGSKA, per germline (reference sequence). CDR3 amino acids: CSANIQASNQPQHF. CDR3 nucleotide sequence: TGCAGTGCCAACATACAGGCTAGCAATCAGCCCCAGCATTTT.

Ten or more counts support this clonotype. J is TRBJ1-4 and V is TRBV7-9; D may be TRBD1 (5 bases). The CDR3 runs 14 residues. V lost 5 bases, J lost 10 bases, and 17 bases lay in between. CDR1 is SEHNR and CDR2 is FQNEAQ in the germline V gene (reference sequence). CDR3 residues: CASSLVAGSGKLFF. The CDR3 DNA sequence: TGTGCCAGCAGCCTCGTGGCAGGGTCGGGAAAACTGTTTTTT.

In this sample, this clonotype turned up many times. The chain is built from TRBV5-1 and TRBJ2-2; D is possibly TRBD1 or TRBD2 (5 bases each). Germline assignment: CDR1 SGHRS and CDR2 YFSETQ. Trimming cost V 5 bases and J 4 bases, with 15 bases left between them. This CDR3 comprises 15 residues. CDR3 in DNA: TGCGCCAGCAGACAAGCCCCAGGGACCACCGGGGAGCTGTTTTTT. It yields the protein CASRQAPGTTGELFF.

This clonotype was counted between two and nine times. The chain combines TRBV11-2 with TRBJ2-7; TRBD1 matches 7 bases. CDR1 and CDR2 from the germline V gene are SGHAT and FQNNGV. The CDR3 length is 12 residues. J lost 6 bases, V lost 8 bases, and 7 bases had no gene match. DNA for the CDR3: TGTGCCAGCGGCACAGGGGTGGCCGAGCAGTACTTC. Encoded protein: CASGTGVAEQYF. The full variable domain, its missing parts supplied by reference TRBV11-2 and TRBJ2-7, is EAGVAQSPRYKIIEKRQSVAFWCNPISGHATLYWYQQILGQGPKLLIQFQNNGVVDDSQLPKDRFSAERLKGVDSTLKIQPAKLEDSAVYLCASGTGVAEQYFGPGTRLTVT.

On this clonotype itself: Given a far larger clone just one base away, this is likely a sequencing read error. The rearrangement links TRBV5-4 to TRBJ2-1, with D possibly matching TRBD2 (6 bases). The CDR3 has 17 amino acids. CDR1 and CDR2 (germline): SGHNT, YYREEE (reference sequence). V lost 4 bases and J lost 10, with 27 bases in between. CDR3 protein: CASSAAWGGGASYEQFF. In nucleotides, the CDR3 is TGTGCCAGCAGCGCCGCTTGGGGTGGAGGGGCAAGTTACGAGCAGTTCTTC.